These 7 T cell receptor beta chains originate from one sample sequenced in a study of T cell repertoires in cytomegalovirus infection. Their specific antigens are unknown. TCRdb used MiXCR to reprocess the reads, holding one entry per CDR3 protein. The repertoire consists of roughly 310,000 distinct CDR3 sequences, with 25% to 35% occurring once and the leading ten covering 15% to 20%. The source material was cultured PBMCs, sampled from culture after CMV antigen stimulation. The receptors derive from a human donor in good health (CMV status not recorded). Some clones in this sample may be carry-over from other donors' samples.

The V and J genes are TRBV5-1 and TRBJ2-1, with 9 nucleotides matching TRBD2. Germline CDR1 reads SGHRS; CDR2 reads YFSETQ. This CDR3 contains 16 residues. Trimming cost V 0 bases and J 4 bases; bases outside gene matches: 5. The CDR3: CASSLVAGVAYNEQFF. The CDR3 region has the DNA TGCGCCAGCAGCTTGGTAGCGGGAGTCGCATACAATGAGCAGTTCTTC.

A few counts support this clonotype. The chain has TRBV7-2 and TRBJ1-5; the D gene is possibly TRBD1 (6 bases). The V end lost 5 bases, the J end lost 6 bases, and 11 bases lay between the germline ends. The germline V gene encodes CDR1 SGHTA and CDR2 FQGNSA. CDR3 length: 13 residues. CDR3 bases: TGTGCCAGCAGCGGGGACATCGTTCAGCCCCAGCATTTT. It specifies CASSGDIVQPQHF.

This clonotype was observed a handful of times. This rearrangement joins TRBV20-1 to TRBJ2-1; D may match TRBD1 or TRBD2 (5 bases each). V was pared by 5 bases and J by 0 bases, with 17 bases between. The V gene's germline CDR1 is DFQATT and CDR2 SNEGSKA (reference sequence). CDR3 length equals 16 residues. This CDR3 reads CSAPPSLGGSYNEQFF. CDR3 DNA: TGCAGTGCTCCCCCATCACTTGGGGGCTCCTACAATGAGCAGTTCTTC.

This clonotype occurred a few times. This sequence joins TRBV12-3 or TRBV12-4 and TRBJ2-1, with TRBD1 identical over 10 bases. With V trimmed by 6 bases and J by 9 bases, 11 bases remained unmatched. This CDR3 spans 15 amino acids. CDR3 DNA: TGTGCCAGCAGCCCAGACAGGGGGCGCCGAGGTGAGCAGTTCTTC. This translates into CASSPDRGRRGEQFF.

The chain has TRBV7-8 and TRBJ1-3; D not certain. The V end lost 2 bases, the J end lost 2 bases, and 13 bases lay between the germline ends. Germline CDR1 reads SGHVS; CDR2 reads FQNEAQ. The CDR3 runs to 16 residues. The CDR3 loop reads CASSLSPMQTGNTIYF. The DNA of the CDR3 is TGTGCCAGCAGCTTAAGCCCGATGCAGACTGGAAACACCATATATTTT.

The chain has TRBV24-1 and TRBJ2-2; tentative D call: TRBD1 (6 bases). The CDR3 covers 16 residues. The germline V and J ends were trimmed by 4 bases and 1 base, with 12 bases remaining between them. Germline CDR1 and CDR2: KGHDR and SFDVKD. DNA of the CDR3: TGTGCCACCAGTGACCTAGGGACACTGAACACCGGGGAGCTGTTTTTT. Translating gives CATSDLGTLNTGELFF.

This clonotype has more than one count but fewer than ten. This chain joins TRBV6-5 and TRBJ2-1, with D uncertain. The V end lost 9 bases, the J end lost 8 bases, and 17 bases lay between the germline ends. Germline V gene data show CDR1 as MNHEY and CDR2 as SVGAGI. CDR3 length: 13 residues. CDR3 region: CASQTLTEDEQFF. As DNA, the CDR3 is TGTGCCAGTCAGACCCTTACCGAGGATGAGCAGTTCTTC.